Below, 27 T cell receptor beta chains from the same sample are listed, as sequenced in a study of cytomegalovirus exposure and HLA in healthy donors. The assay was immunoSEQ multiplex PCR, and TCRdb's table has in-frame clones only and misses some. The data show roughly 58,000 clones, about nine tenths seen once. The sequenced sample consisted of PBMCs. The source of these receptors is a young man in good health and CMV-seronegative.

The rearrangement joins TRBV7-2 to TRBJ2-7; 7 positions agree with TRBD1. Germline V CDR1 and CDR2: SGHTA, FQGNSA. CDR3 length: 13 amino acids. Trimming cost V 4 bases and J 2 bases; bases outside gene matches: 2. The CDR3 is CASSSQGPYEQYF. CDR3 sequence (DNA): TGTGCCAGCAGCTCACAGGGGCCCTACGAGCAGTACTTC.

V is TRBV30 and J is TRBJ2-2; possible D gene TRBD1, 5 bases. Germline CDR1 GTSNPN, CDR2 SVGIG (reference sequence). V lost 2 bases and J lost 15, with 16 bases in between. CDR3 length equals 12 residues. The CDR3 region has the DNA TGTGCCTGGAGTCAGGACACCCTCCCGGTGTTTTTT. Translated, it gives CAWSQDTLPVFF. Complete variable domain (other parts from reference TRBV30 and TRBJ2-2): SQTIHQWPATLVQPVGSPLSLECTVEGTSNPNLYWYRQAAGRGLQLLFYSVGIGQISSEVPQNLSASRPQDRQFILSSKKLLLSDSGFYLCAWSQDTLPVFFGEGSRLTVL.

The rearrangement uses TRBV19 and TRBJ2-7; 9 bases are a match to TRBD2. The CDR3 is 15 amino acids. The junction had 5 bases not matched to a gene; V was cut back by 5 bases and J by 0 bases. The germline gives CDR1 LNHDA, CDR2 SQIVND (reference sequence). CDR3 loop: CASSPRTSVSYEQYF. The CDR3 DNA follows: TGTGCCAGTAGTCCGCGGACTAGCGTCTCCTACGAGCAGTACTTC.

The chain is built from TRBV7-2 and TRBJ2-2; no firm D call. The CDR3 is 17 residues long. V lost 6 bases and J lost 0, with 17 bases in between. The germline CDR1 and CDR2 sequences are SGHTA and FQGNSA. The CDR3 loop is CASSSSTRISNTGELFF. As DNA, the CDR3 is TGTGCCAGCAGTTCCTCTACCAGGATTTCGAACACCGGGGAGCTGTTTTTT.

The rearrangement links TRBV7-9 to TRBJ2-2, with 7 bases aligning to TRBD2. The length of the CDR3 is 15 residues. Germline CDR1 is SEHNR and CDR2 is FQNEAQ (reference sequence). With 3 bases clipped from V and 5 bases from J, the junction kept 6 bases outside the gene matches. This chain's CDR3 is CASSLIGRRTGELFF. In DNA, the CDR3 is TGTGCCAGCAGCTTGATCGGGAGGAGGACCGGGGAGCTGTTTTTT.

The chain's CDR3 is CASSPRDNSYEQYF. For the CDR3, the DNA is TGTGCCAGCAGCCCCCGGGACAACTCCTACGAGCAGTACTTC. The chain carries TRBV4-2 and TRBJ2-7; weak D call: TRBD1 (6 bases). The CDR3 loop spans 14 amino acids. Trimming removed 4 bases at V and 0 bases at J, with 10 bases between. Per germline, CDR1 LGHNA and CDR2 YNFKEQ.

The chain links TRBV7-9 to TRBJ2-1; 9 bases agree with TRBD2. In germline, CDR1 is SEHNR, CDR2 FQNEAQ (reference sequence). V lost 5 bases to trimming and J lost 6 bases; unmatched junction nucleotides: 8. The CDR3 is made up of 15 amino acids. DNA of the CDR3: TGTGCCAGCAGCGACGGGACTAGCCCCGCCAATGAGCAGTTCTTC. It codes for CASSDGTSPANEQFF. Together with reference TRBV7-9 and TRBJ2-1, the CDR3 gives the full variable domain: DTGVSQNPRHKITKRGQNVTFRCDPISEHNRLYWYRQTLGQGPEFLTYFQNEAQLEKSRLLSDRFSAERPKGSFSTLEIQRTEQGDSAMYLCASSDGTSPANEQFFGPGTRLTVL.

The CDR3 DNA is TGTGCCAGCAGTGAACAGGGCTACGAGCAGTACTTC. This encodes CASSEQGYEQYF. The V gene is TRBV2, the J gene TRBJ2-7; possibly TRBD1 for D (5 bases). This CDR3 has 12 residues. The V and J ends lost 2 bases and 3 bases respectively, with 5 bases between them. Looked up from germline, CDR1 is SNHLY and CDR2 is FYNNEI.

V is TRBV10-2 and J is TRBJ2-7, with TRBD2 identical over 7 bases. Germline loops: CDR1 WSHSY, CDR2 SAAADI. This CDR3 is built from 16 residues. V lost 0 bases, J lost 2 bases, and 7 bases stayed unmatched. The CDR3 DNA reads TGCGCCAGCAGTGAGTCGTCGAGAGCGGGAACCTACGAGCAGTACTTC. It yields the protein CASSESSRAGTYEQYF.

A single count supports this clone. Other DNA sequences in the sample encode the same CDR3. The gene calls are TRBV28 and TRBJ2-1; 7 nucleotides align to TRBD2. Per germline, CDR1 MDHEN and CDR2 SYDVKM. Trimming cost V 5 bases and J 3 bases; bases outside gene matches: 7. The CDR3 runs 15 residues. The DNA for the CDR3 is TGTGCCAGCAGTCCTCGGACTAGGGACTACAATGAGCAGTTCTTC. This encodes CASSPRTRDYNEQFF.

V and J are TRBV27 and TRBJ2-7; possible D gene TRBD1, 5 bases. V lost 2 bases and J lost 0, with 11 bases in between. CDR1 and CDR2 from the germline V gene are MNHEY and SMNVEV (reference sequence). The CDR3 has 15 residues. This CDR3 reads CASSLKSRVSYEQYF. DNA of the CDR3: TGTGCCAGCAGTTTAAAAAGCAGGGTCTCCTACGAGCAGTACTTC.

The DNA of the CDR3 is TGTGCCAGCAGCTTTCCTAGCGGGGGTAGCTCCTACGAGCAGTACTTC. Protein product: CASSFPSGGSSYEQYF. The chain carries TRBV7-9 and TRBJ2-7; 10 nucleotides agree with TRBD2. This CDR3 region has 16 residues. The trim removed 3 bases at V and 0 bases at J, leaving 5 bases unmatched. In germline, CDR1 is SEHNR, CDR2 FQNEAQ (reference sequence).

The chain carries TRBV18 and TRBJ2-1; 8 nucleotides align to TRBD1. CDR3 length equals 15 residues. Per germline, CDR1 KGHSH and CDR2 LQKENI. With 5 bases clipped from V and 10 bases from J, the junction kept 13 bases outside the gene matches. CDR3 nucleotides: TGTGCCAGCTCAAAGGGACAGGTGGGGACCCGGGAGCAGTTCTTC. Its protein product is CASSKGQVGTREQFF.

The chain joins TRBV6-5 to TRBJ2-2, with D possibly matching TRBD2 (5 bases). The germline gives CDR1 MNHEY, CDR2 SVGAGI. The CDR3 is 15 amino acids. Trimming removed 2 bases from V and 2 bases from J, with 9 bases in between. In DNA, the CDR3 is TGTGCCAGCAGTTACGGGAGCTATAACACCGGGGAGCTGTTTTTT. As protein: CASSYGSYNTGELFF.

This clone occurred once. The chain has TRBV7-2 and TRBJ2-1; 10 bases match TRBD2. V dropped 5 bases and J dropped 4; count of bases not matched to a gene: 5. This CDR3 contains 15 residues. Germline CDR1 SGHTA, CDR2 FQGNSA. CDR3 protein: CASSLELAGYNEQFF. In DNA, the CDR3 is TGTGCCAGCAGCCTTGAACTAGCGGGGTACAATGAGCAGTTCTTC.

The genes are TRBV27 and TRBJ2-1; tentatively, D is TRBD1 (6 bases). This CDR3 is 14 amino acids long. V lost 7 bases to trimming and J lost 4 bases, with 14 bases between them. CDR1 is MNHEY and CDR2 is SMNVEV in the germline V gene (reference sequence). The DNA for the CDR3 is TGTGCCAGCAAGGGAAGACAGGATTACAATGAGCAGTTCTTC. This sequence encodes CASKGRQDYNEQFF.

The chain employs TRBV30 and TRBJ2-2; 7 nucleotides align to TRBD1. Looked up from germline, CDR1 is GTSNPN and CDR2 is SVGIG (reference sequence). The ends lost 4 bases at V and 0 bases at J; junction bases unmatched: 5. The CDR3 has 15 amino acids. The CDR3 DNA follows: TGTGCCTGGACTGGGGGACAGACGAACACCGGGGAGCTGTTTTTT. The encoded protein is CAWTGGQTNTGELFF.

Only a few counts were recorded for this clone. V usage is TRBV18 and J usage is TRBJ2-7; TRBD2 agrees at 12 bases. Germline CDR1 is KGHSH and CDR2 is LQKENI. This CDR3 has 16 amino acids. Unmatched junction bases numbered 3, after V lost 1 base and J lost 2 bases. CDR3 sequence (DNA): TGTGCCAGCTCACCACGGACTAGCGGGACCCCCTACGAGCAGTACTTC. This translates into CASSPRTSGTPYEQYF.

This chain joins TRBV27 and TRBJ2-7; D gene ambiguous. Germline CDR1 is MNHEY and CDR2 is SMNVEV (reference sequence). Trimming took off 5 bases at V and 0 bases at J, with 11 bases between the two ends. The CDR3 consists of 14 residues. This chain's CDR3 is CASSPSGSSYEQYF. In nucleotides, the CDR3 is TGTGCCAGCAGTCCCTCAGGTAGCTCCTACGAGCAGTACTTC.

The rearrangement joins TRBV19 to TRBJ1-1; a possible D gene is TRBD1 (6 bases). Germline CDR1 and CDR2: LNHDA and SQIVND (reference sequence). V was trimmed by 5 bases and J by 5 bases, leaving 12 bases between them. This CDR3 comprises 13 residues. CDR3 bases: TGTGCCAGTAGTTGGACAGTCGGAACTGAAGCTTTCTTT. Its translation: CASSWTVGTEAFF.

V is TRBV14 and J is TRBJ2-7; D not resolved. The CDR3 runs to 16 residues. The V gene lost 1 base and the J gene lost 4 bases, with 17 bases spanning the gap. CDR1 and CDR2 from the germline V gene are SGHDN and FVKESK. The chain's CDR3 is CASSQGRQPKVYEQYF. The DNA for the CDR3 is TGTGCCAGCAGCCAAGGTAGACAACCCAAGGTGTACGAGCAGTACTTC.

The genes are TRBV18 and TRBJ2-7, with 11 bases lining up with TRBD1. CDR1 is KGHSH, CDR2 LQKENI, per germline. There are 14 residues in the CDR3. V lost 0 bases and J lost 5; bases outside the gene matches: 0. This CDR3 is CASSPPGQGDEQYF. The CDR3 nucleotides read TGTGCCAGCTCACCACCGGGACAGGGGGACGAGCAGTACTTC.

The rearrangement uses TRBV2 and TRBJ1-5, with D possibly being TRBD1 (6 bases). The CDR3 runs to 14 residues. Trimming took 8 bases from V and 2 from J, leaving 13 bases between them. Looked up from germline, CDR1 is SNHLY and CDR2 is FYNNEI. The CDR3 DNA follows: TGTGCCAGCTGTTGGGAGGGGGGCAATCAGCCCCAGCATTTT. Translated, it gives CASCWEGGNQPQHF.

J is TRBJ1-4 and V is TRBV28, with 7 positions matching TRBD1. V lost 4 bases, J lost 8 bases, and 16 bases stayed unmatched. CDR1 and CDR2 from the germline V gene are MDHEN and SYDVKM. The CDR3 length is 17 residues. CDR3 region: CASSSVTVQGDFEKLFF. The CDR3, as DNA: TGTGCCAGCAGTTCGGTCACCGTTCAGGGGGATTTCGAAAAACTGTTTTTT.

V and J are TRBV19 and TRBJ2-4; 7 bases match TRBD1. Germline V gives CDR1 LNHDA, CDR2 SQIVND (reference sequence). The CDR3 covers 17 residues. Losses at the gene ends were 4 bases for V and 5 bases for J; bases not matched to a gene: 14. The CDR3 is CASSTRGWGFGENIQYF. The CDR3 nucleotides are TGTGCCAGTAGTACCAGGGGGTGGGGGTTCGGTGAAAACATTCAGTACTTC.

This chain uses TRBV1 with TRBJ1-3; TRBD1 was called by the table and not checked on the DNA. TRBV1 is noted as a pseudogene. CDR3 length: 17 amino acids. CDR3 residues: CTSSQDRGRGAGNTIYF. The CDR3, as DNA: TGCACCAGCAGCCAAGATCGGGGCAGGGGGGCTGGAAACACCATATATTTT.

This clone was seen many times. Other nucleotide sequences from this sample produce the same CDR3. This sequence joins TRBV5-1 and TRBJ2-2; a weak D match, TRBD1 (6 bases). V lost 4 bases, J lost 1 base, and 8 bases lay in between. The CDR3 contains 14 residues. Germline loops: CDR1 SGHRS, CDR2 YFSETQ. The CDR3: CASSLTGNTGELFF. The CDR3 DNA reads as TGCGCCAGCAGCCTGACAGGGAACACCGGGGAGCTGTTTTTT.